The 27 T cell receptor beta chains reported below all come from one sample, sequenced in a study of CD8 T cells in ankylosing spondylitis. Overall study results and limits: Ankylosing spondylitis blood seemed to carry a telltale TCR beta motif made of fewer than 10 highly homologous variants.

TCRdb ran MiXCR on the 5' RACE reads and lists one entry per CDR3 protein. The profile covers 470,000 or so distinct CDR3 sequences, with roughly a quarter appearing a single time and about 1% taken by the ten largest. Their recognized antigens are unknown. Sequencing was performed on blood, either unsorted or a sorted T cell fraction (not recorded which). Every receptor here comes from a male donor with ankylosing spondylitis.

This clonotype was seen a handful of times. The CDR3 region is CASSEPGRANEQFF. CDR3 in DNA: TGTGCCAGCAGTGAACCGGGCAGGGCCAATGAGCAGTTCTTC. V usage is TRBV6-1 and J usage is TRBJ2-1; the D gene is possibly TRBD1 (5 bases). Trimming stripped 2 bases from V and 6 bases from J, with 11 bases between. The CDR3 covers 14 residues. Germline CDR1 is MNHNS and CDR2 is SASEGT.

The V gene is TRBV18, the J gene TRBJ2-7; 8 bases agree with TRBD2. The ends lost 3 bases at V and 4 bases at J; junction bases unmatched: 5. The CDR3 has 14 residues. Germline V CDR1 and CDR2: KGHSH, LQKENI. The CDR3 loop is CASSPSTSGYEQYF. Here the CDR3 DNA reads TGTGCCAGCTCACCCAGTACTAGCGGTTACGAGCAGTACTTC.

This clonotype was counted a few times. V and J are TRBV14 and TRBJ2-7; TRBD2 matches 12 bases. The V and J ends lost 4 bases and 6 bases, in that order; junction bases with no gene match: 7. This CDR3 comprises 15 residues. Germline values: CDR1 SGHDN, CDR2 FVKESK. This CDR3 is CASSPLTSGSIEQYF. The CDR3 bases are TGTGCCAGCAGCCCATTGACTAGCGGGAGTATCGAGCAGTACTTC.

This chain joins TRBV7-9 and TRBJ2-1; 11 bases map to TRBD1. Looked up from germline, CDR1 is SEHNR and CDR2 is FQNEAQ (reference sequence). The CDR3 is 15 amino acids. J gave up 5 bases and V 8 bases, and 8 bases lay outside the gene matches. DNA of the CDR3: TGTGCCAGCGCAAGGGGACAGGGGGTTGACAATGAGCAGTTCTTC. Amino acids: CASARGQGVDNEQFF.

This chain joins TRBV5-1 and TRBJ2-1, with unresolved D. With 0 bases removed from V and 3 bases from J, the gap between germline ends came to 10 bases. This CDR3 has 15 residues. Germline CDR1 reads SGHRS; CDR2 reads YFSETQ. The CDR3 region is CASSLEGPNYNEQFF. The CDR3 DNA is TGCGCCAGCAGCTTGGAAGGGCCTAACTACAATGAGCAGTTCTTC.

This clonotype was observed a handful of times. The gene calls are TRBV5-1 and TRBJ1-1; 8 bases are a match to TRBD1. The J segment lost 10 bases and the V segment lost 4 bases, leaving 6 bases of the junction unmatched. Germline V gene data show CDR1 as SGHRS and CDR2 as YFSETQ. This CDR3 is 12 amino acids long. The CDR3 bases are TGCGCCAGCAGCGCCGGACAGGGCGCAGCTTTCTTT. Its translation: CASSAGQGAAFF. The variable domain in full, completed from reference TRBV5-1 and TRBJ1-1, reads KAGVTQTPRYLIKTRGQQVTLSCSPISGHRSVSWYQQTPGQGLQFLFEYFSETQRNKGNFPGRFSGRQFSNSRSEMNVSTLELGDSALYLCASSAGQGAAFFGQGTRLTVV.

The rearrangement links TRBV12-3 or TRBV12-4 to TRBJ1-5, with D perhaps TRBD1 (5 bases). The CDR3 has 14 residues. Trimming shortened V by 5 bases and J by 1 base, and 9 bases separated the two germline ends. CDR3 nucleotides: TGTGCCAGCAGTCGAGGGGTCAGCAATCAGCCCCAGCATTTT. Translated: CASSRGVSNQPQHF.

As for this clonotype: This CDR3 is missing its conserved last phenylalanine or tryptophan, likely due to a read error. The V and J genes are TRBV5-1 and TRBJ2-4; the D call may be TRBD1 or TRBD2 (5 bases each). This CDR3 has 14 residues. V dropped 4 bases and J dropped 8 bases, with 16 bases sitting between them. Germline CDR1 reads SGHRS; CDR2 reads YFSETQ. CDR3 in DNA: TGCGCCAGCAGCAGAGAATGGGGGATTGACATTCAGTACTTA. Translating gives CASSREWGIDIQYL.

This rearrangement joins TRBV30 to TRBJ2-5; D possibly matches TRBD1 or TRBD2 (5 bases each). Trimming cost V 2 bases and J 4 bases, with 14 bases left between them. The CDR3 loop spans 14 amino acids. The germline CDR1 and CDR2 sequences are GTSNPN and SVGIG (reference sequence). CDR3 sequence: CAWSRRELGETQYF. As DNA, the CDR3 is TGTGCCTGGAGTCGCAGGGAGTTAGGAGAGACCCAGTACTTC.

The V call is TRBV10-3, the J call TRBJ1-1; D is ambiguous. The V end lost 6 bases, the J end lost 1 base, and 12 bases lay between the germline ends. This CDR3 is 14 amino acids long. CDR1 and CDR2 (germline): ENHRY, SYGVKD. CDR3 sequence (DNA): TGTGCCATCAGAAGAGAGGGTGGGAACACTGAAGCTTTCTTT. The encoded protein is CAIRREGGNTEAFF.

This clonotype was seen a handful of times. This rearrangement joins TRBV3-1 to TRBJ2-1, with 7 nucleotides matching TRBD2. The V gene end was trimmed by 3 bases and the J gene end by 15 bases; junction bases not matched to a gene: 11. Germline-derived CDR1 and CDR2 are LGHDT and YNNKEL (reference sequence). The CDR3 totals 13 residues. In DNA form, the CDR3 reads TGTGCCAGCAGCCAGTTTTTGGGCGGGAGTATGTTCTTC. Protein product: CASSQFLGGSMFF.

The CDR3 DNA follows: TGTGCCAGCAGCTTAGCGTACGACCAAGAGACCCAGTACTTC. This sequence encodes CASSLAYDQETQYF. The chain joins TRBV7-6 to TRBJ2-5, with D unclear. The V gene lost 0 bases and the J gene lost 0 bases, with 5 bases spanning the gap. This CDR3 region has 14 residues. Germline V lookup: CDR1 SGHVS, CDR2 FNYEAQ.

CDR3 residues: CASSLGRDDTEAFF. In DNA form, the CDR3 reads TGTGCCAGCAGTTTAGGCAGGGATGACACTGAAGCTTTCTTT. The chain is built from TRBV12-3 or TRBV12-4 and TRBJ1-1, with D possibly matching TRBD1 (5 bases). V was cut by 1 base and J by 3 bases, with 9 bases left in between. CDR3 length equals 14 residues.

This rearrangement joins TRBV5-1 to TRBJ2-3; D may be TRBD2 (5 bases). This CDR3 spans 13 amino acids. Per germline, CDR1 SGHRS and CDR2 YFSETQ. Trimming removed 6 bases at V and 2 bases at J, with 10 bases between. CDR3 protein: CASNIGLTDTQYF. The CDR3 region has the DNA TGCGCCAGCAACATTGGACTCACAGATACGCAGTATTTT.

V is TRBV2 and J is TRBJ2-2, with 7 bases that match TRBD2. This CDR3 is 15 amino acids long. Germline values: CDR1 SNHLY, CDR2 FYNNEI. J lost 1 base, V lost 6 bases, and 5 bases had no gene match. In nucleotides, the CDR3 is TGTGCCAGCAGGGGAGGGAACTGGAACACCGGGGAGCTGTTTTTT. As protein: CASRGGNWNTGELFF.

Only a few counts were recorded for this clonotype. The chain is built from TRBV5-1 and TRBJ2-1, with D unclear. CDR1 and CDR2 (germline): SGHRS, YFSETQ. The CDR3 sequence is 16 residues long. V was pared by 1 base and J by 0 bases, with 11 bases between. The CDR3 coding sequence is TGCGCCAGCAGCTTGTTGACGGATAGCTCCTACAATGAGCAGTTCTTC. Its protein is CASSLLTDSSYNEQFF.

This clonotype was picked up a small number of times. The chain uses TRBV3-1 and TRBJ2-3; 12 positions match TRBD2. From germline, CDR1 is LGHDT and CDR2 YNNKEL (reference sequence). The CDR3 has 17 residues. The ends lost 4 bases at V and 6 bases at J; junction bases unmatched: 11. CDR3 residues: CASSPGTTSGSWDTQYF. The CDR3 coding sequence is TGTGCCAGCAGCCCTGGAACGACTAGCGGGAGTTGGGATACGCAGTATTTT.

The chain is built from TRBV29-1 and TRBJ2-1, with 12 bases identical to TRBD2. V shed 0 bases and J 9 bases; nucleotides not matched to a gene: 6. There are 15 residues in the CDR3. Germline loops: CDR1 SQVTM, CDR2 ANQGSEA. The CDR3 protein is CSVEDPSGRASEQFF. The CDR3 nucleotides read TGCAGCGTTGAAGATCCTAGCGGGAGGGCCAGTGAGCAGTTCTTC.

The chain combines TRBV10-1 with TRBJ2-7; D is uncertain. V lost 9 bases and J 7 bases, leaving 16 bases between the germline ends. The CDR3 is 12 amino acids. Germline CDR1 and CDR2: WNHNN and SYGVQD (reference sequence). Written as DNA, the CDR3 is TGCGCCAGGAGTCTGGTTTTGGGGGAGCAGTACGTC. Translation: CARSLVLGEQYV.

This clonotype appeared a single time. Possible read error: a much larger clone is one base away. The chain recombines TRBV29-1 with TRBJ2-1; 7 nucleotides align to TRBD2. The CDR3 loop spans 13 amino acids. The V and J ends lost 4 bases and 8 bases, in that order; junction bases with no gene match: 8. In germline, CDR1 is SQVTM, CDR2 ANQGSEA. CDR3 DNA sequence: TGCAGCGTTGGGGAGGGAGATGGCGATGAGCAGTTCTTC. This codes for CSVGEGDGDEQFF.

V is TRBV24-1 and J is TRBJ1-2, with a tentative D call TRBD1 (5 bases). The CDR3 is made up of 13 amino acids. Trimming cost V 3 bases and J 4 bases, with 8 bases left between them. Germline CDR1 is KGHDR and CDR2 is SFDVKD. CDR3: CATSDPQGYGYTF. The CDR3 region has the DNA TGTGCCACCAGTGATCCTCAGGGCTATGGCTACACCTTC.

As DNA, the CDR3 is TGTGCCAGCAGTTTAGGGACAGGATTGAACACTGAAGCTTTCTTT. Translating it yields CASSLGTGLNTEAFF. The chain combines TRBV12-3 or TRBV12-4 with TRBJ1-1; 7 nucleotides agree with TRBD1. The CDR3 loop spans 15 amino acids. Trimming took 1 base from V and 0 from J; bases not matched to a gene: 2.

The rearrangement links TRBV20-1 to TRBJ2-7; D unclear. Germline-derived CDR1 and CDR2 are DFQATT and SNEGSKA (reference sequence). V was shortened by 1 base and J by 3 bases, with 10 bases between the two germline ends. The length of the CDR3 is 13 residues. CDR3 sequence reads: CSARGGYIYEQYF. CDR3 bases: TGCAGTGCTAGAGGTGGCTATATCTACGAGCAGTACTTC.

This clonotype was counted only a few times. This chain uses TRBV2 with TRBJ2-2, with TRBD1 matching over 11 bases. CDR3 length equals 15 residues. With 4 bases clipped from V and 4 bases from J, the junction kept 2 bases outside the gene matches. The germline gives CDR1 SNHLY, CDR2 FYNNEI. The chain's CDR3 is CASSGDRGVTGELFF. For the CDR3, the DNA is TGTGCCAGCAGTGGGGACAGGGGGGTCACCGGGGAGCTGTTTTTT.

The rearrangement links TRBV7-8 to TRBJ1-2; 9 bases are shared with TRBD1. The length of the CDR3 is 13 residues. The germline gives CDR1 SGHVS, CDR2 FQNEAQ. With 6 bases clipped from V and 7 bases from J, the junction kept 6 bases outside the gene matches. CDR3 protein: CASSPQGAGGYTF. The CDR3, as DNA: TGTGCCAGCAGTCCACAGGGGGCGGGTGGCTACACCTTC.

This clonotype was observed a few times. The rearrangement links TRBV5-5 to TRBJ1-1; no reliable D call. This CDR3 is built from 14 residues. V was cut by 0 bases and J by 5 bases, with 11 bases left in between. Germline CDR1 SGHKS, CDR2 YYEKEE (reference sequence). CDR3 nucleotides: TGTGCCAGCAGCTTGGGTGGGAGTTGGACTGAAGCTTTCTTT. Its protein product is CASSLGGSWTEAFF.

The chain employs TRBV7-9 and TRBJ2-1; a weak D match, TRBD1 (6 bases). This CDR3 is built from 15 residues. Trimming left V 8 bases short and J 4 bases short, with 18 bases between. The germline CDR1 and CDR2 sequences are SEHNR and FQNEAQ (reference sequence). The DNA of the CDR3 is TGTGCCAGCCACCATCAGGGGAATACATACAATGAGCAGTTCTTC. Translation: CASHHQGNTYNEQFF.